The 2 T cell receptor beta chains below all came from one sample that was sequenced in a study of cytomegalovirus exposure and HLA in healthy donors (TCRdb year 2017). Receptor libraries were prepared by the immunoSEQ multiplex PCR assay. For the multiplex PCR, a mixture combining 60 forward primers for TCR Vbeta segments and 13 reverse primers for TCR Jbeta segments was used. TCRdb took over this immuneACCESS table, retaining in-frame rearrangements with V and J assigned. Such tables are incomplete; in checked studies, under half of the missing clones stem from an unresolved V gene, and the remainder is unexplained. The sample table contains about 160,000 clones; only one count was recorded for approximately 79% of them. The ten top clones hold about 0.91% of the sample. The source material was PBMCs. The receptor source for this set is a woman in her forties or fifties in good health and CMV-seropositive.

The rearrangement links TRBV10-2 to TRBJ1-2; 9 bases are shared with TRBD1. J was trimmed by 7 bases and V by 3 bases; bases with no gene match: 3. Germline V CDR1 and CDR2: WSHSY, SAAADI. There are 13 residues in the CDR3. CDR3 region: CASSDLDRGGYTF. The CDR3 DNA reads TGCGCCAGCAGTGACTTGGACAGGGGTGGCTACACCTTC.

The gene calls are TRBV7-9 and TRBJ2-5; D remains unclear. The CDR3 sequence is 15 residues long. V lost 7 bases to trimming and J lost 2 bases, with 17 bases between them. The germline CDR1 and CDR2 sequences are SEHNR and FQNEAQ (reference sequence). This CDR3 reads CASNPVREKQETQYF. DNA of the CDR3: TGTGCCAGCAACCCCGTCCGTGAGAAGCAAGAGACCCAGTACTTC.